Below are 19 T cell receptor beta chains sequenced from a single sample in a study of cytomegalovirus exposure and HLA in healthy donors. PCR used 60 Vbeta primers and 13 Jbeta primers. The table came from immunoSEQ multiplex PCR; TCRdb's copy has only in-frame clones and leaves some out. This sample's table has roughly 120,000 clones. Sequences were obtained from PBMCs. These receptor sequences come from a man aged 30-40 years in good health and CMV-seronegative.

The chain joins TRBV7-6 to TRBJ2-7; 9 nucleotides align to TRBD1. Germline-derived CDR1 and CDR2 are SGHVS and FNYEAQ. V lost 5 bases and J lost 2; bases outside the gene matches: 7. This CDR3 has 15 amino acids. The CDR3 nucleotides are TGTGCCAGCAGCCCACCGGGACAGGGAACCTACGAGCAGTACTTC. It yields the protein CASSPPGQGTYEQYF.

This chain's CDR3 is CASSETGTSSYEQYF. In nucleotides, the CDR3 is TGCGCCAGCAGCGAAACCGGGACTAGCTCCTACGAGCAGTACTTC. The V gene is TRBV4-1, the J gene TRBJ2-5, with 8 bases identical to TRBD2. The better agreement between TRBJ2-7 and the DNA end casts doubt on the J call. Germline CDR1 and CDR2: MGHRA and YSYEKL. This CDR3 has 15 amino acids.

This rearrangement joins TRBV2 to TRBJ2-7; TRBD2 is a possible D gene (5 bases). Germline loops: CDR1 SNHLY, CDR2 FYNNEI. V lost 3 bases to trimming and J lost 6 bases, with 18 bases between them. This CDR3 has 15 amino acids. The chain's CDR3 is CASSDAPGLAFEQYF. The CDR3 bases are TGTGCCAGCAGTGACGCCCCGGGCCTAGCATTCGAGCAGTACTTC.

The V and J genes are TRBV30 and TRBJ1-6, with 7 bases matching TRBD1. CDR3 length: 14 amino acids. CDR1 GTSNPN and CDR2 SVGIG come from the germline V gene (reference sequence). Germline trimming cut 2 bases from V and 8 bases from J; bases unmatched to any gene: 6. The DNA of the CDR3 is TGTGCCTGGAGTACCGGGACAGTTGATTCACCCCTCCACTTT. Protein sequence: CAWSTGTVDSPLHF. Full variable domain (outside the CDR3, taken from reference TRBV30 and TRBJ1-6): SQTIHQWPATLVQPVGSPLSLECTVEGTSNPNLYWYRQAAGRGLQLLFYSVGIGQISSEVPQNLSASRPQDRQFILSSKKLLLSDSGFYLCAWSTGTVDSPLHFGNGTRLTVT.

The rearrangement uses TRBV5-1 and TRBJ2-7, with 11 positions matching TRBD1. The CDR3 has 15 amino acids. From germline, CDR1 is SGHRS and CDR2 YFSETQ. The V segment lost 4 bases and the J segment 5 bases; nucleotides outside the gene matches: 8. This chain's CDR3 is CASSQRTGGPDEQYF. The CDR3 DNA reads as TGCGCCAGCAGCCAGCGGACAGGGGGCCCGGACGAGCAGTACTTC.

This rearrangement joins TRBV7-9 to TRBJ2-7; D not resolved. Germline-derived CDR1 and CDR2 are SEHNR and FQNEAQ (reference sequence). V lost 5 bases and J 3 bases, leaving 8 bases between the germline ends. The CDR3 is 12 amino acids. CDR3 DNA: TGTGCCAGCAGCGATCGACACTACGAGCAGTACTTC. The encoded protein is CASSDRHYEQYF.

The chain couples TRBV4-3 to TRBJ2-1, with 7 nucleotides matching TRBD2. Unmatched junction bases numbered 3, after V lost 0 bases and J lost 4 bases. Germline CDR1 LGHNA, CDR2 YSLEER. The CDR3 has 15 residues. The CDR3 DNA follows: TGCGCCAGCAGCCAAGAGCGGGAGATTTACAATGAGCAGTTCTTC. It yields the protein CASSQEREIYNEQFF.

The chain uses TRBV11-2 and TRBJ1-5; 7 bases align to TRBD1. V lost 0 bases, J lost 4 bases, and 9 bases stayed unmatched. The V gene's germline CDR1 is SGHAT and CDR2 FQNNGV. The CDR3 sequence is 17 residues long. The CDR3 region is CASSLDQNRGNNQPQHF. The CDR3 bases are TGTGCCAGCAGCTTAGATCAAAACAGGGGAAATAATCAGCCCCAGCATTTT.

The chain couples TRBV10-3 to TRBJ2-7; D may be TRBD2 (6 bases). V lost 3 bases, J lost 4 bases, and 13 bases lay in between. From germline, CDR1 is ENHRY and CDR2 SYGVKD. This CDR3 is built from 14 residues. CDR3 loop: CAISDLTSWYEQYF. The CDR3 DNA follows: TGTGCCATCAGTGATTTAACTAGCTGGTACGAGCAGTACTTC.

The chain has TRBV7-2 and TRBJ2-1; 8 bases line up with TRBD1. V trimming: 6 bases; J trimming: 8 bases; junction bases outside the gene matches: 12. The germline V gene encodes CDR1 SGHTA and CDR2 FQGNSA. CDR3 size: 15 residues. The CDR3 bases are TGTGCCAGCAGGATACGCACTGCAGGGGGCGATGAGCAGTTCTTC. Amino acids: CASRIRTAGGDEQFF.

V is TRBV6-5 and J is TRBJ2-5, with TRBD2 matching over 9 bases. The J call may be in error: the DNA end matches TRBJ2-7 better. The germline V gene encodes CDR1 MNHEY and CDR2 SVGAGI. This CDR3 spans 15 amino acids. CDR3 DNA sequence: TGTGCCAGCAGGAGGATAGCGGGAGAACGAGGCGAGCAGTACTTC. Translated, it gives CASRRIAGERGEQYF.

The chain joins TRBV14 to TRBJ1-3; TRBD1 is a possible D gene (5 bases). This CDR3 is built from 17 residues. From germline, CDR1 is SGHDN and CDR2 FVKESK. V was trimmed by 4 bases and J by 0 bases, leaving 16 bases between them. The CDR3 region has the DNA TGTGCCAGCAGCCGCAGCGGGACCGGGCGCTCTGGAAACACCATATATTTT. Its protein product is CASSRSGTGRSGNTIYF.

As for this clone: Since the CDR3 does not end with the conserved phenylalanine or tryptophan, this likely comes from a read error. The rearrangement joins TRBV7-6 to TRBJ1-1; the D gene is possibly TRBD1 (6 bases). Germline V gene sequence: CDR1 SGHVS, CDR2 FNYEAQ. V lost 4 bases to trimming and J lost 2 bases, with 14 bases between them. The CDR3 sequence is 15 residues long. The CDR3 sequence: CASSSDRDKNTEAFS. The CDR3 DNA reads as TGTGCCAGCAGCTCGGACCGGGACAAAAACACTGAAGCTTTCTCT.

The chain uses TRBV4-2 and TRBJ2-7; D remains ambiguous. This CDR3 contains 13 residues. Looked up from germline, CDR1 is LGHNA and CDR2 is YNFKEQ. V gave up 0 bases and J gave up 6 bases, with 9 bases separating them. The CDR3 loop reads CASSQEQSREQYF. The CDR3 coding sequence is TGTGCCAGCAGCCAAGAACAATCCCGCGAGCAGTACTTC.

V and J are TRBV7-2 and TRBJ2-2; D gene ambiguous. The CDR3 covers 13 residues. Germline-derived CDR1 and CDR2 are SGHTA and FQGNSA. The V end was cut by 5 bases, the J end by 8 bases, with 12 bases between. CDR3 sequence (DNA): TGTGCCAGCAGCCCCCGGTCCCTGGGGGAGCTGTTTTTT. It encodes CASSPRSLGELFF.

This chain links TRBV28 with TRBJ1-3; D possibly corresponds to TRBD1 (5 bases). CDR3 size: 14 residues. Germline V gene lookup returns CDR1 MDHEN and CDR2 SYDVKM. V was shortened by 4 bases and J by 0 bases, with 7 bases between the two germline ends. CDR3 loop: CASSSGISGNTIYF. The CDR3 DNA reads TGTGCCAGCAGTTCAGGGATCTCTGGAAACACCATATATTTT.

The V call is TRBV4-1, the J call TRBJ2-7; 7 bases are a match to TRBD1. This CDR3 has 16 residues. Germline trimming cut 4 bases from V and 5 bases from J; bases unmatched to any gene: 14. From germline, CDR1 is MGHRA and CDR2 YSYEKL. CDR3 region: CASSLSPTGRLNEQYF. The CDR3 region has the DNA TGCGCCAGCAGCCTCTCACCGACAGGGCGGTTAAACGAGCAGTACTTC.

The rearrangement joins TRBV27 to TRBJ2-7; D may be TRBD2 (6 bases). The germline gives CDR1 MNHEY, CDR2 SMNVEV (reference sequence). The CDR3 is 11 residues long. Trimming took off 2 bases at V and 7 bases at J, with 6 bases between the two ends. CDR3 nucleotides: TGTGCCAGCAGTTTAGGGGGGGAGCAGTACTTC. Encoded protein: CASSLGGEQYF.

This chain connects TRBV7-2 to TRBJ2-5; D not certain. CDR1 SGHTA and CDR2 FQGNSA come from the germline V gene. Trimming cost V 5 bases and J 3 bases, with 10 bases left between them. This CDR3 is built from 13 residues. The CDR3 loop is CASSPQVEETQYF. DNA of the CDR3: TGTGCCAGCAGCCCTCAGGTGGAAGAGACCCAGTACTTC.